Listed below are T cell receptor beta chains from one sample, sequenced in a study of cytomegalovirus exposure and HLA in healthy donors. Generated by immunoSEQ multiplex PCR, the TCRdb table keeps only in-frame clones and is missing some. Of around 220,000 clones in the sample, approximately 68% were seen once. The sequencing input was PBMCs. These TCRs come from a woman between 25 and 40 years old in good health and CMV-seronegative. CDR3s include the opening cysteine and the closing phenylalanine or tryptophan.

V gene: TRBV6-5; CDR3 length: 14; J gene: TRBJ1-4; CDR3 protein: CASTRRGTLEKLFF
V gene: TRBV12-5; CDR3 length: 13; J gene: TRBJ2-3; CDR3 protein: CASGRDFTDTQYF
V gene: TRBV5-1; CDR3 length: 15; J gene: TRBJ1-1; CDR3 protein: CASSLARTGDTEAFF
V gene: TRBV30; CDR3 length: 13; J gene: TRBJ2-7; CDR3 protein: CAWSSSIAYEQYF
V gene: TRBV7-9; CDR3 length: 14; J gene: TRBJ2-1; CDR3 protein: CASSLGTSYNEQFF
V gene: TRBV13; CDR3 length: 20; J gene: TRBJ2-1; CDR3 protein: CAGSLQLAGGRLSSYNEQFF
V gene: TRBV5-6; CDR3 length: 15; J gene: TRBJ1-2; CDR3 protein: CASIAQGYEDYGYTF
V gene: TRBV6-1; CDR3 length: 10; J gene: TRBJ2-1; CDR3 protein: CASSHPEQFF
V gene: TRBV19; CDR3 length: 18; J gene: TRBJ2-1; CDR3 protein: CASSIPSAQRGGYNEQFF
V gene: TRBV30; CDR3 length: 11; J gene: TRBJ1-1; CDR3 protein: CAWNQNTEAFF
V gene: TRBV6-5; CDR3 length: 14; J gene: TRBJ1-1; CDR3 protein: CASSEQGKNTEAFF
V gene: TRBV6-5; CDR3 length: 14; J gene: TRBJ1-1; CDR3 protein: CASSYGQGWTEAFF
V gene: TRBV9; CDR3 length: 15; J gene: TRBJ1-2; CDR3 protein: CASSSRGQGKRGYTF
V gene: TRBV27; CDR3 length: 15; J gene: TRBJ2-1; CDR3 protein: CASSLLAGGLDEQFF
V gene: TRBV6-1; CDR3 length: 14; J gene: TRBJ1-1; CDR3 protein: CASRRNRDFTEAFF
V gene: TRBV7-9; CDR3 length: 13; J gene: TRBJ1-1; CDR3 protein: CASSPPRYTEAFF
V gene: TRBV7-9; CDR3 length: 16; J gene: TRBJ2-3; CDR3 protein: CASSPGTGGSRNTQYF
V gene: TRBV19; CDR3 length: 15; J gene: TRBJ1-4; CDR3 protein: CASSRGAGGREKLFF
V gene: TRBV4-1; CDR3 length: 17; J gene: TRBJ1-5; CDR3 protein: CASSQGARGPLNQPQHF
V gene: TRBV30; CDR3 length: 15; J gene: TRBJ2-2; CDR3 protein: CAWSPLAENTGELFF
V gene: TRBV19; CDR3 length: 15; J gene: TRBJ1-2; CDR3 protein: CASSIKWQGGYGYTF